Listed below are T cell receptor beta chains from one sample, sequenced in a study of blood T cells in healthy people across ages. Each CDR3 protein is one row after TCRdb ran MiXCR on the 5' RACE reads. The data show more than 650,000 distinct CDR3 sequences, with roughly 50% seen just once and about 38% held by the top ten. Sequenced: blood. These receptor sequences come from a man older than 75 in good health. Each CDR3 is given with its conserved first and last residue. The order of the fields is clone size, V gene, J gene, D gene, CDR3 DNA, CDR3 protein. The D gene is left open where the match is weak. Size is omitted from some rows. Given values are once, few, many or a class for expanded clones.

>NA|TRBV7-2|TRBJ1-2|NA
TGTGCCAGCAGCTTAATCCCAGGGGAGGTTGGCTACACCTTC
CASSLIPGEVGYTF
>NA|TRBV5-1|TRBJ2-1|NA
TGCGCCAGCAGCCCTCCTTTGGACGTTAACAATGAGCAGTTCTTC
CASSPPLDVNNEQFF
>NA|TRBV19|TRBJ2-5|NA
TGTGCCAGTAGTATTGGGCCAAGGTCCCAGCGGCAAGAGACCCAGTACTTC
CASSIGPRSQRQETQYF
>NA|TRBV29-1|TRBJ2-7|NA
TGCAGCGTTGAAGGGTTTGGGTCCTACGAGCAGTACTTC
CSVEGFGSYEQYF
>NA|TRBV29-1|TRBJ1-1|TRBD1
TGCAGCGACAGGGGCCCCAAGGGGTTCGAAGCTTTCTTT
CSDRGPKGFEAFF
>few|TRBV5-1|TRBJ2-7|NA
TGCGCCATCGATGGACGGTTCTCCTACGAGCAGTACTTC
CAIDGRFSYEQYF
>NA|TRBV20-1|TRBJ2-4|TRBD1
TGCAGTGCTCCCGGACAGGGGGTGAGGGAGCAGTACTTC
CSAPGQGVREQYF
>few|TRBV20-1|TRBJ2-1|NA
TGCAGTGCTAGTCCCCCGATCCATGTCAATGAGCAGTTCTTC
CSASPPIHVNEQFF
>NA|TRBV28|TRBJ1-2|NA
TGTGCCAGCAGTGGGGGTTCGACAGGCCCCACTGGGAGGGACTATGGCTACACCTTC
CASSGGSTGPTGRDYGYTF
>NA|TRBV10-2|TRBJ2-2|TRBD1
TGCGCCAGTAAAACCGGGACAGGGGTCACCGGGGAGCTGTTTTTT
CASKTGTGVTGELFF
>NA|TRBV3-1|TRBJ1-5|TRBD1
TGTGCCAGCAGCCGTCGGACAGGGATCGGTGCGTCTGGTCTGGGGCAGCCCCAGCATTTT
CASSRRTGIGASGLGQPQHF
>NA|TRBV18|TRBJ2-7|NA
TGTGCCAGCACAAAAGCAGAGTCCTACGAGCAGTACTTC
CASTKAESYEQYF
>NA|TRBV4-1|TRBJ2-4|TRBD2
TGCGCCAGCAGCCGCCTAGCGGGGAGTTACGAGCAGTGCTTC
CASSRLAGSYEQCF
>NA|TRBV18|TRBJ2-7|NA
TGTGCCAGCTCAGAGGACAGCTCCTACGAGCAGTACTTC
CASSEDSSYEQYF
>once|TRBV7-8|TRBJ2-7|NA
TGTGCCAGCAGCCTTGCAGAAATCTCCTACGAGCAGTACTTC
CASSLAEISYEQYF
>NA|TRBV29-1|TRBJ2-1|NA
TGCAGCGTTGAACGTATCAGGGGTCCTTCCTACAATGAGCAGTTCTTC
CSVERIRGPSYNEQFF
>NA|TRBV27|TRBJ1-2|NA
TGTGCCAGCAGTTTCCTGGGATTGAACTATGGCTACACCTTC
CASSFLGLNYGYTF
>NA|TRBV6-2/TRBV6-3|TRBJ2-5|TRBD1
TGTGCCAGCAGTTACCGAATTGGACAGGGAGGGACCCAGTACTTC
CASSYRIGQGGTQYF
>NA|TRBV29-1|TRBJ2-7|NA
TGCAGCGGCTCCTTAGGGGCCCAGGGGTACGAGCAGTACTTC
CSGSLGAQGYEQYF
>NA|TRBV12-3/TRBV12-4|TRBJ2-7|TRBD2
TGTGCCAGCAGTCTACGTGGGGTGGGACTAGCGGGGACCTACGAGCAGTACTTC
CASSLRGVGLAGTYEQYF
>few|TRBV28|TRBJ2-3|TRBD1
TGTGCCAGCAGGGTACAGGGGGCCGGCACAGATACGCAGTATTTT
CASRVQGAGTDTQYF
>NA|TRBV5-1|TRBJ2-7|TRBD1
TGCGCCAGCAGGTCCTCGGGACAGGGTTACAATGAGCAGTACTTC
CASRSSGQGYNEQYF
>once|TRBV20-1|TRBJ1-5|NA
TGCAGTGCTGGAAACCCAGGGAATCAGCCCCAGCATTTT
CSAGNPGNQPQHF